This T cell receptor beta chain derives from a study of T cell repertoires in cytomegalovirus infection. About the study: Public TCR beta signatures were indicative of both CMV infection and a matching HLA type. Findings and limits, study-wide: There were carriers of CMV plus the relevant HLA, and cumulative public TCR beta family frequency identified them. CMV-specific TCR beta clonotypes restricted by HLA-C dominated the ex vivo response.

TCRdb independently ran MiXCR on the reads; one entry per CDR3 protein. Of about 740,000 distinct CDR3 sequences listed, about a third are singletons. This clonotype appeared a few times. Its antigen is undetermined. The V gene lost 0 bases and the J gene lost 5 bases, with 12 bases spanning the gap. Germline V gives CDR1 SGHRS, CDR2 YFSETQ. The CDR3 totals 14 residues. Sequencing used PBMCs. The chain recombines TRBV5-1 with TRBJ2-7; D is ambiguous. The TCR sequence derives from a human donor in good health (CMV status not recorded). Some clones in this sample may be carry-over from other donors' samples. The CDR3 nucleotides are TGCGCCAGCAGCTTGGTTGGGGTTGTGAACGAGCAGTACTTC. As protein: CASSLVGVVNEQYF.